These 18 T cell receptor beta chains share one sample of origin, sequenced in a study of glioma-infiltrating T cells after dendritic cell vaccination. Time point noted: after dendritic cell vaccination, including at tumor progression/relapse. The assay was immunoSEQ multiplex PCR, and TCRdb's table has in-frame clones only and misses some. The table shows roughly 100,000 clones, with around 86% occurring only once. The source was blood, collected after dendritic cell vaccination. Receptor source: a human donor with glioblastoma.

The V and J genes are TRBV5-4 and TRBJ2-1; TRBD2 matches 10 bases. Germline lookup yields CDR1 SGHNT and CDR2 YYREEE (reference sequence). This CDR3 contains 16 residues. V lost 3 bases, J lost 0 bases, and 3 bases stayed unmatched. The CDR3 sequence is CASSSSGGASYNEQFF. The DNA for the CDR3 is TGTGCCAGCAGCTCCAGCGGGGGGGCCTCCTACAATGAGCAGTTCTTC.

This chain uses TRBV9 with TRBJ1-1; no definite D call. Germline CDR1 and CDR2: SGDLS and YYNGEE. Trimming removed 0 bases at V and 8 bases at J, with 11 bases between. This CDR3 has 13 residues. As DNA, the CDR3 is TGTGCCAGCAGCGTAGTCCAGAGGTTAGAAGCTTTCTTT. This codes for CASSVVQRLEAFF. Full variable domain (remainder filled in from reference TRBV9 and TRBJ1-1): DSGVTQTPKHLITATGQRVTLRCSPRSGDLSVYWYQQSLDQGLQFLIQYYNGEERAKGNILERFSAQQFPDLHSELNLSSLELGDSALYFCASSVVQRLEAFFGQGTRLTVV.

As DNA, the CDR3 is TGTGCCAGCAGTTACAGCGGGGTTCCTGGTGAAAAACTGTTTTTT. It is translated as CASSYSGVPGEKLFF. The V call is TRBV6-5, the J call TRBJ1-4; no clear D. Germline lookup yields CDR1 MNHEY and CDR2 SVGAGI. V was pared by 2 bases and J by 7 bases, with 14 bases between. The CDR3 is made up of 15 amino acids.

V usage is TRBV7-8 and J usage is TRBJ2-7, with TRBD2 matching over 7 bases. Germline CDR1 and CDR2: SGHVS and FQNEAQ. The ends lost 5 bases at V and 4 bases at J; junction bases unmatched: 5. This CDR3 contains 13 residues. This CDR3 is CASSPLLAYEQYF. The CDR3 nucleotides read TGTGCCAGCAGCCCATTACTAGCGTACGAGCAGTACTTC.

The gene calls are TRBV28 and TRBJ2-7; perhaps TRBD1 as D (6 bases). This CDR3 comprises 13 residues. In germline, CDR1 is MDHEN, CDR2 SYDVKM. V was trimmed by 8 bases and J by 1 base, leaving 12 bases between them. The CDR3 region is CASVRDTSYEQYF. DNA of the CDR3: TGTGCCAGCGTCCGGGACACTTCCTACGAGCAGTACTTC. The full variable domain, in which reference TRBV28 and TRBJ2-7 provide the parts outside the CDR3, is DVKVTQSSRYLVKRTGEKVFLECVQDMDHENMFWYRQDPGLGLRLIYFSYDVKMKEKGDIPEGYSVSREKKERFSLILESASTNQTSMYLCASVRDTSYEQYFGPGTRLTVT.

The J gene is TRBJ1-6, the V gene TRBV9, with D unclear. There are 15 residues in the CDR3. The germline V and J ends were trimmed by 1 base and 7 bases, with 12 bases remaining between them. The V gene's germline CDR1 is SGDLS and CDR2 YYNGEE. CDR3 DNA: TGTGCCAGCAGCGTAAATGAACACGGGAATTCACCCCTCCACTTT. Translating it yields CASSVNEHGNSPLHF.

The chain couples TRBV6-5 to TRBJ1-3; possibly TRBD1 for D (6 bases). CDR1 MNHEY and CDR2 SVGAGI come from the germline V gene. V gave up 6 bases and J gave up 2 bases, with 11 bases separating them. The CDR3 totals 14 residues. Written as DNA, the CDR3 is TGTGCCAGCAGGCGAGGGGGGGCTGGAAACACCATATATTTT. This translates into CASRRGGAGNTIYF.

The chain carries TRBV30 and TRBJ2-1; 7 bases align to TRBD2. CDR3 size: 18 residues. Germline CDR1 GTSNPN, CDR2 SVGIG (reference sequence). The V segment lost 7 bases and the J segment 0 bases; nucleotides outside the gene matches: 18. The CDR3 DNA reads as TGTGCCTCCACGACTAGCCTTCTCACTTCAAGCTCCTACAATGAGCAGTTCTTC. Translated: CASTTSLLTSSSYNEQFF.

CDR3 region: CASGLDLEGYVSPLHF. In DNA form, the CDR3 reads TGTGCTAGTGGTTTGGACCTCGAGGGTTATGTATCACCCCTCCACTTT. The genes are TRBV12-5 and TRBJ1-6; D uncertain. V was clipped by 1 base and J by 10 bases, with 17 bases between them. The CDR3 consists of 16 residues. CDR1 is LGHNT and CDR2 is FRNRAP in the germline V gene.

The rearrangement uses TRBV5-4 and TRBJ2-1; 12 bases are shared with TRBD2. After removal of 0 bases from V and 0 bases from J, the junction contained 7 bases not matched to a gene. Germline assignment: CDR1 SGHNT and CDR2 YYREEE (reference sequence). This CDR3 has 19 residues. CDR3 sequence reads: CASSLDPSGGAGSYNEQFF. The CDR3 DNA follows: TGTGCCAGCAGCTTGGACCCTAGCGGGGGGGCCGGCTCCTACAATGAGCAGTTCTTC.

This clone was recorded once. The chain carries TRBV19 and TRBJ2-2, with D tentatively TRBD2 (5 bases). Per germline, CDR1 LNHDA and CDR2 SQIVND (reference sequence). Trimming removed 3 bases from V and 8 bases from J, with 10 bases in between. The CDR3 has 13 amino acids. CDR3 in amino acids: CASSIQRGGELFF. As DNA, the CDR3 is TGTGCCAGTAGTATCCAACGGGGTGGGGAGCTGTTTTTT. The variable domain in full, with the rest retrieved from reference TRBV19 and TRBJ2-2, is DGGITQSPKYLFRKEGQNVTLSCEQNLNHDAMYWYRQDPGQGLRLIYYSQIVNDFQKGDIAEGYSVSREKKESFPLTVTSAQKNPTAFYLCASSIQRGGELFFGEGSRLTVL.

The rearrangement uses TRBV11-2 and TRBJ1-1; D remains unclear. Germline-derived CDR1 and CDR2 are SGHAT and FQNNGV. The CDR3 contains 12 residues. Between the trimmed V and J ends, which lost 1 base and 10 bases, there was a span of 10 bases. The CDR3 DNA reads TGTGCCAGCAGCTTAGGTTCCGGTAGAGCTTTCTTT. Translating gives CASSLGSGRAFF.

J is TRBJ2-1 and V is TRBV5-6; TRBD2 matches at 12 bases. This CDR3 is built from 19 residues. V lost 4 bases to trimming and J lost 8 bases; unmatched junction nucleotides: 19. Germline V gene sequence: CDR1 SGHDT, CDR2 YYEEEE. CDR3 sequence: CASSPLVRPSSGGAYEQFF. CDR3 in DNA: TGTGCCAGCAGCCCCCTTGTCCGCCCATCTAGCGGGGGGGCCTATGAGCAGTTCTTC.

The rearrangement joins TRBV11-1 to TRBJ2-7; the match to TRBD1 covers 10 bases. V was pared by 1 base and J by 6 bases, with 6 bases of the junction left unmatched. Germline V gene lookup returns CDR1 SGHAT and CDR2 FQDESV (reference sequence). CDR3 length equals 15 residues. CDR3 bases: TGTGCCAGCAGCTTAGACGGGACAGGGGATTTCGAGCAGTACTTC. As protein: CASSLDGTGDFEQYF. The complete variable domain, with remaining parts taken from reference TRBV11-1 and TRBJ2-7, reads EAEVAQSPRYKITEKSQAVAFWCDPISGHATLYWYRQILGQGPELLVQFQDESVVDDSQLPKDRFSAERLKGVDSTLKIQPAELGDSAMYLCASSLDGTGDFEQYFGPGTRLTVT.

This clone was counted once. The rearrangement uses TRBV15 and TRBJ1-1; D uncertain. The ends were cut back, 3 bases at V and 1 base at J, with 12 bases in the middle. This CDR3 has 15 amino acids. Germline V CDR1 and CDR2: LNHNV, YYDKDF (reference sequence). This CDR3 is CATSRVSAANTEAFF. DNA for the CDR3: TGTGCCACCAGCAGGGTTAGTGCTGCGAACACTGAAGCTTTCTTT.

The V and J genes are TRBV5-4 and TRBJ2-7; TRBD1 is a possible D gene (6 bases). V lost 0 bases and J lost 0, with 16 bases in between. The CDR3 contains 17 residues. CDR1 SGHNT and CDR2 YYREEE come from the germline V gene (reference sequence). CDR3 protein: CASSLAVGQSFSYEQYF. CDR3 DNA: TGTGCCAGCAGCTTGGCCGTAGGACAGTCTTTCTCCTACGAGCAGTACTTC.

This chain links TRBV18 with TRBJ1-1; 7 bases are shared with TRBD1. CDR3 size: 15 residues. Germline V CDR1 and CDR2: KGHSH, LQKENI. Trimming at V came to 6 bases and at J to 3 bases, leaving 10 bases not matched to a gene. CDR3 amino acids: CASSPGGGRDTEAFF. In nucleotides, the CDR3 is TGTGCCAGCTCCCCAGGGGGGGGGCGAGACACTGAAGCTTTCTTT. The entire variable domain, with the rest obtained from reference TRBV18 and TRBJ1-1, is as follows: NAGVMQNPRHLVRRRGQEARLRCSPMKGHSHVYWYRQLPEEGLKFMVYLQKENIIDESGMPKERFSAEFPKEGPSILRIQQVVRGDSAAYFCASSPGGGRDTEAFFGQGTRLTVV.

V is TRBV2 and J is TRBJ1-2; unclear D gene. Looked up from germline, CDR1 is SNHLY and CDR2 is FYNNEI. The CDR3 loop spans 14 amino acids. V gave up 3 bases and J gave up 2 bases, with 10 bases separating them. For the CDR3, the DNA is TGTGCCAGCAGTGAGCACAGAGGGAACTATGGCTACACCTTC. This codes for CASSEHRGNYGYTF.